This note documents a single TCR beta chain sequence. The sample originates from a study of blood T cell repertoires in COVID-19. Study-wide context: Nucleic acid was either cDNA or gDNA, and it came from T cells, B-cell-depleted T cells, or PBMCs.

Trimming removed 3 bases from V and 7 bases from J, with 15 bases in between. CDR1 and CDR2 from the germline V gene are MRHNA and SNTAGT. The CDR3 sequence is 15 residues long. Per the authors' pipeline: Estimated nucleated cell counts came from reference gene primer amplification. Measured with immunoSEQ multiplex PCR; TCRdb has only the in-frame clones, and not every one. The V and J calls and the clone size are those of that table, but D and trimming were determined from the DNA. The sample consists of about 150,000 clones, over 75% of them appearing once. This clonotype was sampled from a woman aged 60 to 75 with active COVID-19. Input material: peripheral blood. This chain links TRBV6-4 with TRBJ2-2; possibly TRBD2 for D (6 bases). The CDR3 sequence: CASSDSGGPVGELFF. CDR3 DNA: TGTGCCAGCAGTGATTCCGGAGGGCCGGTCGGGGAGCTGTTTTTT.